The 15 T cell receptor beta chains presented below share a single source sample, sequenced in a study of cytomegalovirus exposure and HLA in healthy donors. The PCR was carried out with 60 Vbeta primers and 13 Jbeta primers. Sequencing was performed with immunoSEQ multiplex PCR; in TCRdb, only in-frame clones are kept and a portion is missing. The repertoire holds 150,000 to 200,000 clones, with about 85% as singletons. Sequenced material: PBMCs. The receptor source for this set is a boy aged 2-9 years in good health and CMV-seronegative.

This clone was detected only once. V is TRBV28 and J is TRBJ2-1; 16 positions match TRBD2. The germline CDR1 and CDR2 sequences are MDHEN and SYDVKM. The CDR3 is 19 amino acids. V gave up 7 bases and J gave up 9 bases; unmatched junction bases: 18. CDR3 nucleotide sequence: TGTGCCAGCAATGCTCCGGGACTAGCGGGGGGGCAGGGTTTCGGTGAGCAGTTCTTC. Encoded protein: CASNAPGLAGGQGFGEQFF.

The J gene is TRBJ1-3, the V gene TRBV5-6, with no clear D. The CDR3 has 14 amino acids. V was shortened by 1 base and J by 1 base, with 6 bases between the two germline ends. The V gene's germline CDR1 is SGHDT and CDR2 YYEEEE. CDR3 sequence reads: CASSLPGSGNTIYF. The CDR3, as DNA: TGTGCCAGCAGCTTGCCGGGGTCTGGAAACACCATATATTTT.

V usage is TRBV4-2 and J usage is TRBJ1-4; possibly TRBD1 for D (5 bases). Germline CDR1 reads LGHNA; CDR2 reads YNFKEQ. This CDR3 has 15 amino acids. Trimming left V 5 bases short and J 0 bases short, with 10 bases between. The CDR3 nucleotides read TGTGCCAGCAGCGGGGGGACTGCAACTAATGAAAAACTGTTTTTT. Its protein is CASSGGTATNEKLFF.

This chain uses TRBV2 with TRBJ1-4; TRBD1 aligns across 8 bases. In germline, CDR1 is SNHLY, CDR2 FYNNEI. The V gene end was trimmed by 4 bases and the J gene end by 6 bases; junction bases not matched to a gene: 4. The CDR3 totals 14 residues. The CDR3, as DNA: TGTGCCAGCAGTGCAGGGGGCGTCGATGAAAAACTGTTTTTT. It encodes CASSAGGVDEKLFF.

The V and J genes are TRBV5-6 and TRBJ2-2; 7 bases map to TRBD1. Losses at the gene ends were 5 bases for V and 4 bases for J; bases not matched to a gene: 5. The CDR3 covers 14 residues. Germline assignment: CDR1 SGHDT and CDR2 YYEEEE. DNA for the CDR3: TGTGCCAGCAGGAGGGGGCAGGTCACCGGGGAGCTGTTTTTT. Translated, it gives CASRRGQVTGELFF.

This clone showed up just once. The chain recombines TRBV5-1 with TRBJ1-4, with D tentatively TRBD1 (5 bases). This CDR3 has 15 amino acids. V was pared by 2 bases and J by 6 bases, with 14 bases between. Germline CDR1 reads SGHRS; CDR2 reads YFSETQ. The CDR3 sequence is CASSLGAERYEKLFF. The CDR3, as DNA: TGCGCCAGCAGCTTAGGGGCCGAGAGGTATGAAAAACTGTTTTTT.

V usage is TRBV9 and J usage is TRBJ1-3; TRBD1 is a possible D gene (5 bases). The V end lost 3 bases, the J end lost 0 bases, and 10 bases lay between the germline ends. CDR3 length equals 15 residues. Germline V CDR1 and CDR2: SGDLS, YYNGEE. The CDR3 DNA reads as TGTGCCAGCAGCGCCGGGGGAGGCTCTGGAAACACCATATATTTT. This encodes CASSAGGGSGNTIYF.

J is TRBJ1-6 and V is TRBV19; D gene ambiguous. In germline, CDR1 is LNHDA, CDR2 SQIVND (reference sequence). The CDR3 consists of 15 residues. Trimming took 4 bases from V and 13 from J, leaving 20 bases between them. For the CDR3, the DNA is TGTGCCAGTAGTAGCCGTGGAGGGAACTTACGGCCCCTCCACTTT. Protein product: CASSSRGGNLRPLHF.

V usage is TRBV10-3 and J usage is TRBJ2-2; TRBD1 matches at 10 bases. The V segment lost 6 bases and the J segment 7 bases; nucleotides outside the gene matches: 8. The CDR3 covers 15 residues. Germline loops: CDR1 ENHRY, CDR2 SYGVKD. The CDR3: CAIRTDRGRVGELFF. In DNA form, the CDR3 reads TGTGCCATCAGGACAGACAGGGGGCGCGTCGGGGAGCTGTTTTTT.

The V call is TRBV5-1, the J call TRBJ1-1, with 8 bases matching TRBD1. V lost 4 bases, J lost 5 bases, and 16 bases stayed unmatched. CDR3 length: 17 amino acids. Germline V gene sequence: CDR1 SGHRS, CDR2 YFSETQ. CDR3 protein: CASSIEPVGQGRTEAFF. Here the CDR3 DNA reads TGCGCCAGCAGCATAGAACCCGTCGGACAGGGACGAACTGAAGCTTTCTTT.

The chain is built from TRBV28 and TRBJ2-3; possibly TRBD2 for D (6 bases). Trimming pared 8 bases from V and 8 bases from J, leaving 14 bases between. Germline assignment: CDR1 MDHEN and CDR2 SYDVKM. The CDR3 has 12 residues. CDR3 sequence: CASGGGVSTQYF. Written as DNA, the CDR3 is TGTGCCAGCGGTGGCGGGGTTAGTACGCAGTATTTT.

The gene calls are TRBV9 and TRBJ2-2; 13 positions match TRBD2. Germline lookup yields CDR1 SGDLS and CDR2 YYNGEE. The CDR3 sequence is 18 residues long. J was trimmed by 3 bases and V by 1 base; bases with no gene match: 6. CDR3 amino acids: CASSVRLAGGHHTGELFF. The CDR3 nucleotides are TGTGCCAGCAGCGTAAGACTAGCGGGGGGACATCACACCGGGGAGCTGTTTTTT.

The chain employs TRBV28 and TRBJ2-6; the match to TRBD1 covers 7 bases. Trimming removed 5 bases from V and 2 bases from J; junction bases left unmatched: 6. From germline, CDR1 is MDHEN and CDR2 SYDVKM. This CDR3 comprises 16 residues. In DNA, the CDR3 is TGTGCCAGCAGTAGGGACAGTCAACCTGGGGCCAACGTCCTGACTTTC. It codes for CASSRDSQPGANVLTF.

This clone has only a few counts. The chain links TRBV2 to TRBJ2-5, with D perhaps TRBD2 (5 bases). CDR3 length: 12 residues. Germline V lookup: CDR1 SNHLY, CDR2 FYNNEI. The V gene lost 4 bases and the J gene lost 2 bases, with 5 bases spanning the gap. CDR3 amino acids: CASSAGQETQYF. CDR3 bases: TGTGCCAGCAGTGCGGGGCAAGAGACCCAGTACTTC.

This rearrangement joins TRBV11-2 to TRBJ1-3; 7 positions agree with TRBD1. The CDR3 has 14 amino acids. Germline V gene data show CDR1 as SGHAT and CDR2 as FQNNGV. Germline trimming cut 5 bases from V and 1 base from J; bases unmatched to any gene: 2. CDR3 residues: CASSPTGSGNTIYF. CDR3 DNA sequence: TGTGCCAGCAGCCCGACAGGGTCTGGAAACACCATATATTTT.